The 10 T cell receptor beta chains below were found in one sample sequenced in a study of T-cell memory formation after mild COVID-19. TCRdb recomputed calls from the 5' RACE reads with MiXCR, one row per CDR3 protein. The sample lists nearly 350,000 distinct CDR3 sequences; 13% were seen once. Sequenced input: PBMCs or a T cell subset sorted from them (not recorded which). The origin of the receptors is a man aged 18 to 29 who had mild COVID-19 (a few samples of this study predate the infection). Cell type and time point are not known.

This clonotype has only a few counts. The CDR3 region has the DNA TGTGCCAGCAGCCCCCGACCGGCCGGCGGGGGGGAGCTGTTTTTT. It yields the protein CASSPRPAGGGELFF. The J gene is TRBJ2-2, the V gene TRBV7-8; tentative D call: TRBD2 (5 bases). CDR3 length equals 15 residues. Trimming cost V 5 bases and J 8 bases, with 18 bases left between them. Germline-derived CDR1 and CDR2 are SGHVS and FQNEAQ. Combining the CDR3 with reference TRBV7-8 and TRBJ2-2 gives the whole variable domain GAGVSQSPRYKVAKRGQDVALRCDPISGHVSLFWYQQALGQGPEFLTYFQNEAQLDKSGLPSDRFFAERPEGSVSTLKIQRTQQEDSAVYLCASSPRPAGGGELFFGEGSRLTVL.

The chain joins TRBV12-3 or TRBV12-4 to TRBJ2-2, with D possibly being TRBD1 (6 bases). V was pared by 5 bases and J by 1 base, with 14 bases between. The CDR3 extends over 16 amino acids. The CDR3 sequence: CASSDIARGNTGELFF. In DNA form, the CDR3 reads TGTGCCAGCAGTGATATTGCCAGGGGGAACACCGGGGAGCTGTTTTTT.

This clonotype was detected only a few times. The rearrangement uses TRBV10-3 and TRBJ2-1, with 9 bases lining up with TRBD1. Germline V CDR1 and CDR2: ENHRY, SYGVKD. After removal of 2 bases from V and 1 base from J, the junction contained 3 bases not matched to a gene. CDR3 length equals 16 residues. CDR3 nucleotide sequence: TGTGCCATCAGTGAGGCGACAGGGGGGTCCTACAATGAGCAGTTCTTC. Translation: CAISEATGGSYNEQFF.

The chain joins TRBV20-1 to TRBJ1-1, with D unresolved. The CDR3 sequence is 13 residues long. Trimming stripped 2 bases from V and 1 base from J, with 8 bases between. Germline CDR1 and CDR2: DFQATT and SNEGSKA (reference sequence). The CDR3 reads CSARRAQNTEAFF. The CDR3 nucleotides are TGCAGTGCTAGACGGGCCCAGAACACTGAAGCTTTCTTT.

The rearrangement joins TRBV11-2 to TRBJ2-1; 9 bases align to TRBD2. This CDR3 comprises 16 residues. J lost 0 bases, V lost 1 base, and 1 base had no gene match. The germline gives CDR1 SGHAT, CDR2 FQNNGV. Written as DNA, the CDR3 is TGTGCCAGCAGCTTAGTAGCGGGGGCCTCCTACAATGAGCAGTTCTTC. This gives the protein CASSLVAGASYNEQFF.

This clonotype was counted at least ten times. The genes are TRBV27 and TRBJ2-2; D is unresolved. Germline lookup yields CDR1 MNHEY and CDR2 SMNVEV (reference sequence). The germline V and J ends were trimmed by 5 bases and 0 bases, with 10 bases remaining between them. The CDR3 totals 15 residues. CDR3 loop: CASSTNGPNTGELFF. In DNA form, the CDR3 reads TGTGCCAGCAGTACCAATGGGCCGAACACCGGGGAGCTGTTTTTT.

The chain has TRBV5-1 and TRBJ2-2, with TRBD1 identical over 7 bases. From germline, CDR1 is SGHRS and CDR2 YFSETQ. This CDR3 has 14 amino acids. The junction had 4 bases not matched to a gene; V was cut back by 4 bases and J by 4 bases. The CDR3 DNA is TGCGCCAGCAGCATAGGGACAGCCACCGGGGAGCTGTTTTTT. Amino acid sequence: CASSIGTATGELFF.

This clonotype has a handful of counts. The rearrangement joins TRBV4-2 to TRBJ2-1, with 11 bases lining up with TRBD2. Losses at the gene ends were 5 bases for V and 2 bases for J; bases not matched to a gene: 5. CDR1 is LGHNA, CDR2 YNFKEQ, per germline. The CDR3 totals 16 residues. The chain's CDR3 is CASSSKGLAAYNEQFF. For the CDR3, the DNA is TGTGCCAGCAGCAGTAAGGGACTAGCGGCCTACAATGAGCAGTTCTTC.

This clonotype showed up just a few times. V usage is TRBV6-5 and J usage is TRBJ2-7, with unresolved D. The CDR3 totals 13 residues. Germline V gene data show CDR1 as MNHEY and CDR2 as SVGAGI. V dropped 5 bases and J dropped 8 bases, with 16 bases sitting between them. The CDR3 DNA is TGTGCCAGCAGTCAGTCCTCAACGGCGAAGCAGTACGTC. Its protein is CASSQSSTAKQYV.

This chain's CDR3 is CASGPDFTYNEQFF. Written as DNA, the CDR3 is TGTGCCAGCGGCCCGGACTTTACCTACAATGAGCAGTTCTTC. The chain uses TRBV6-2 or TRBV6-3 and TRBJ2-1; perhaps TRBD2 as D (5 bases). The germline gives CDR1 MNHEY, CDR2 SVGEGT. The CDR3 consists of 14 residues. The germline V and J ends were trimmed by 8 bases and 2 bases, with 13 bases remaining between them.